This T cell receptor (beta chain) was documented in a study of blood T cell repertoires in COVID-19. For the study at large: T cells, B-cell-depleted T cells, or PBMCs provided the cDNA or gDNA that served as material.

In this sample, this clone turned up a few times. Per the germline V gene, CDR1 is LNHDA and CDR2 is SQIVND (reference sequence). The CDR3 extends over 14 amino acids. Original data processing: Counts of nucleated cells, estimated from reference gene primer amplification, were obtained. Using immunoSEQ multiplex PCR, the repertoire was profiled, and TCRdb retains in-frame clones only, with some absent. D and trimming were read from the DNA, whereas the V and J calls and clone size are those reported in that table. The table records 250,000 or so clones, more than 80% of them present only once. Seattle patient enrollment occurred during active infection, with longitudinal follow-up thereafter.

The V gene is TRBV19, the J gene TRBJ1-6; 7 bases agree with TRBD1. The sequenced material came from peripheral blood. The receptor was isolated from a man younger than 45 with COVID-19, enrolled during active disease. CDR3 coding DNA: TGTGCTACAACAGGGGCCTCCTATAATTCACCCCTCCACTTT. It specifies CATTGASYNSPLHF.